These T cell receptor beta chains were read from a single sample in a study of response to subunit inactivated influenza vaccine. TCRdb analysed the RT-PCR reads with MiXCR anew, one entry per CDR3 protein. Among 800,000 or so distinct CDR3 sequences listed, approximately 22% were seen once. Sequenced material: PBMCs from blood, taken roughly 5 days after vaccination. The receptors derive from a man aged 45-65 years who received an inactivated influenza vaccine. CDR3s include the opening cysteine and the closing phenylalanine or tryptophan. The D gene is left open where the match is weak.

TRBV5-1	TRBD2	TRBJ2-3	CASSLAPSASGITDTQYF
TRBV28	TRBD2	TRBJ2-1	CASSSMTSGRSNEQFF
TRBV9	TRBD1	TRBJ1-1	CASSGQTGGNTEAFF
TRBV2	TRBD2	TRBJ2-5	CASSRSGGRQETQYF
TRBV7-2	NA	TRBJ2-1	CASRSTLRRETYNEQFF
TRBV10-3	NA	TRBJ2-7	CASRGRNSYEQYF
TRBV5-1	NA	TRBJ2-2	CASSLGSVFGELFF
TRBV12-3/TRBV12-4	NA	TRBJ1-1	CASSSAGNTEAFF
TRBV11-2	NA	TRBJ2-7	CASRLGSYEQYF
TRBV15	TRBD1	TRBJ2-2	CATSRGAGQGPNTGELFF
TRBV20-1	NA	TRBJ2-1	CSANGGHYNEQFF
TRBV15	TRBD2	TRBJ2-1	CATSVRAGGPTFEQFF
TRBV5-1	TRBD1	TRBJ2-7	CASSASGQGREQYF
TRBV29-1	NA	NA	CSVTEGTQYF
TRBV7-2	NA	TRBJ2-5	CASSSSRAQETQYF
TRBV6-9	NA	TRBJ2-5	CASPSDSQETQYF
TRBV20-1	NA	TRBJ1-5	CSARDPRDNPYQPQHF
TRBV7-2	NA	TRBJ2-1	CASTDLRTALHNEQFF
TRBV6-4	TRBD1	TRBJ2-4	CASSDTLAGGGIDIQYF
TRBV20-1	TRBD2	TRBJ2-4	CSARPLGGVRDIQYF
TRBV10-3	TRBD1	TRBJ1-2	CAITGQGYGYTF
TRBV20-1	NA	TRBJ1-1	CSARGPGGGDTEAFF
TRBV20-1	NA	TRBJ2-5	CSARDEGLQETQYF
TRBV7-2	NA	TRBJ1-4	CASSLAVRSNEKLFF
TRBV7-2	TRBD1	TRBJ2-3	CASSLGHRGRADTQYF
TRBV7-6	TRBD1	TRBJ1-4	CASSMRHTGTGSEKLFF
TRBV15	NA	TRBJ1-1	CATSRDSPEAFF
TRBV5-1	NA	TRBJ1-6	CASSLKDGNSPLHF
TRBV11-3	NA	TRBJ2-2	CASSPWSGELFF
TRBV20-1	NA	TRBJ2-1	CSASQRSDEQFF
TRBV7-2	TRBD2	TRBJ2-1	CASSPGLEGEQFF